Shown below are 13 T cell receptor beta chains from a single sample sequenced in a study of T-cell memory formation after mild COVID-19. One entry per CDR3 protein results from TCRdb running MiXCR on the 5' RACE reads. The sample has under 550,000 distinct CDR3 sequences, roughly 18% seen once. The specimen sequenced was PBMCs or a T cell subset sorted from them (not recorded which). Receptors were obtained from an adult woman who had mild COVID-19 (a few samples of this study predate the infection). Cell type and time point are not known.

Here the CDR3 DNA reads TGCGCCAGCAGACCCGTCGGGCGGTACGAGCAGTACTTC. The encoded protein is CASRPVGRYEQYF. The chain is built from TRBV5-1 and TRBJ2-7, with D hard to call. Between the trimmed V and J ends, which lost 5 bases and 4 bases, there was a span of 13 bases. This CDR3 has 13 amino acids. The germline CDR1 and CDR2 sequences are SGHRS and YFSETQ.

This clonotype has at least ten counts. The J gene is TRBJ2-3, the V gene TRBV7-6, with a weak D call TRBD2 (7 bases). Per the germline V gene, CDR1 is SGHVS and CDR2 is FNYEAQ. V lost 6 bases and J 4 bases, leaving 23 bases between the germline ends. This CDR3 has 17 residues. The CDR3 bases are TGTGCCAGCAGTACTGGAAGTGGGGGGGGGCCCGCAGATACGCAGTATTTT. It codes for CASSTGSGGGPADTQYF. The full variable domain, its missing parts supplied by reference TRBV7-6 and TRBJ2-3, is GAGVSQSPRYKVTKRGQDVALRCDPISGHVSLYWYRQALGQGPEFLTYFNYEAQQDKSGLPNDRFSAERPEGSISTLTIQRTEQRDSAMYRCASSTGSGGGPADTQYFGPGTRLTVL.

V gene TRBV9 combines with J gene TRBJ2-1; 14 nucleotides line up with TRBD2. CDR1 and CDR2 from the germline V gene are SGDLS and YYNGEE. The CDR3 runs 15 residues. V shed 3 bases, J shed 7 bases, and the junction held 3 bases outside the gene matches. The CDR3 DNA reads TGTGCCAGCAGCGCGGGACTAGCGGGAGCAAATGAGCAGTTCTTC. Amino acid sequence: CASSAGLAGANEQFF.

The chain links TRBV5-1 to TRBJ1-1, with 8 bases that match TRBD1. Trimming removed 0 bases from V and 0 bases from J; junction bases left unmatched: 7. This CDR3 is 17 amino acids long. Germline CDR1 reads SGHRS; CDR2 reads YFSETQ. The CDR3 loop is CASSLGTGGKLNTEAFF. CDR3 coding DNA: TGCGCCAGCAGCTTGGGAACAGGGGGAAAATTGAACACTGAAGCTTTCTTT.

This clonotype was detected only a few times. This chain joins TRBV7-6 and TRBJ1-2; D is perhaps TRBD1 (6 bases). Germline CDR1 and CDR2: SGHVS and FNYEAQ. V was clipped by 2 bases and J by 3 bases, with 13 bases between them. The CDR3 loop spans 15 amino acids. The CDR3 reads CASSLRGGGDYGYTF. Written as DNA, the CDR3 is TGTGCCAGCAGCTTAAGAGGGGGAGGAGACTATGGCTACACCTTC.

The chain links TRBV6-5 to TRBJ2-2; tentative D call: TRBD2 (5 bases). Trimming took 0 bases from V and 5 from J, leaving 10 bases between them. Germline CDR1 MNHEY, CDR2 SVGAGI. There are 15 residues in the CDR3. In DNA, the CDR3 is TGTGCCAGCAGTTACTCGGAGGCGTGGACCGGGGAGCTGTTTTTT. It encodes CASSYSEAWTGELFF.

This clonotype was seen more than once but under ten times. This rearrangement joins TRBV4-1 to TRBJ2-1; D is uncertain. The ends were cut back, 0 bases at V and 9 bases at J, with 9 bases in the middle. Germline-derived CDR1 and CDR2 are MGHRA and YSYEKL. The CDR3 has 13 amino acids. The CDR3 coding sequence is TGCGCCAGCAGCCAAGATCTGGGTAGTGAGCAGTTCTTC. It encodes CASSQDLGSEQFF.

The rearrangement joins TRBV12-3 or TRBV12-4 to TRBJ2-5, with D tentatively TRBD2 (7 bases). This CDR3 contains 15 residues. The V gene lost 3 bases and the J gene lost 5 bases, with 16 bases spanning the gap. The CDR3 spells CASSFGGGAGETQYF. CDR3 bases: TGTGCCAGCAGTTTCGGTGGGGGGGCCGGGGAGACCCAGTACTTC.

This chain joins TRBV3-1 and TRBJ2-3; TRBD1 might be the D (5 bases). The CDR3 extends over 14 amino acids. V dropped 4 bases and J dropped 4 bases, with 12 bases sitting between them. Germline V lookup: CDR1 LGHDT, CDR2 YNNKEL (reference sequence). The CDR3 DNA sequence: TGTGCCAGCAGCCCCCCAGGGAAGGCAGATACGCAGTATTTT. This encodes CASSPPGKADTQYF.

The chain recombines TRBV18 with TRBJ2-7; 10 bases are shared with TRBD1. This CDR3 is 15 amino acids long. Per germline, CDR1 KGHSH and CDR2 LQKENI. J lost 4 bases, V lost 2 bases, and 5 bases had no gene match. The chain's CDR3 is CASSPGQGGSYEQYF. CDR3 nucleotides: TGTGCCAGCTCACCAGGACAGGGGGGTAGTTACGAGCAGTACTTC.

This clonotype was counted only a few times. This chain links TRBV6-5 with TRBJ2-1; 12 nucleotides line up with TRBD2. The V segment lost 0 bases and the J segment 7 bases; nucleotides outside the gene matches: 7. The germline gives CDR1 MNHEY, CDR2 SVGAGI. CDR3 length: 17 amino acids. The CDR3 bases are TGTGCCAGCAGTTACTCGATGACTAGCGGGAGTGTAAATGAGCAGTTCTTC. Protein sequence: CASSYSMTSGSVNEQFF.

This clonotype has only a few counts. CDR3 protein: CSARDGAATGNTIYF. The CDR3 DNA sequence: TGCAGTGCTAGAGATGGAGCAGCAACTGGAAACACCATATATTTT. The V and J genes are TRBV20-1 and TRBJ1-3; no clear D gene. The V end was cut by 0 bases, the J end by 2 bases, with 11 bases between. From germline, CDR1 is DFQATT and CDR2 SNEGSKA (reference sequence). This CDR3 region has 15 residues.

The CDR3 nucleotides are TGCAGCGTTGAAGGGACTAGCGGGAGTGAGCAGTTCTTC. Amino acid sequence: CSVEGTSGSEQFF. The chain recombines TRBV29-1 with TRBJ2-1; 13 nucleotides agree with TRBD2. The CDR3 sequence is 13 residues long. J lost 9 bases, V lost 1 base, and 0 bases had no gene match. The germline CDR1 and CDR2 sequences are SQVTM and ANQGSEA.